Each of the 26 T cell receptor beta chains below was sequenced from the same sample in a study of identical twins. TCRdb re-derived calls from the 5' RACE reads in MiXCR, one entry per CDR3 protein. The sample lists a few hundred thousand distinct CDR3 sequences, under 9% occurring once. The same sample was also used in a study of yellow fever vaccine responses in identical twins.

Sequencing was done on a sample of memory (CD45RO+) T cells sorted from blood. The source of these receptors is a woman under 30 in good health.

There are many counts of this clonotype. The chain has TRBV5-6 and TRBJ1-2; tentative D call: TRBD1 (6 bases). This CDR3 is 17 amino acids long. Trimming shortened V by 3 bases and J by 4 bases, and 22 bases separated the two germline ends. The germline V gene has CDR1 SGHDT and CDR2 YYEEEE. The CDR3 reads CASSYPVITGPGYGYTF. CDR3 nucleotides: TGTGCCAGCAGCTACCCGGTAATTACAGGGCCGGGCTATGGCTACACCTTC.

This clonotype has a handful of counts. The rearrangement links TRBV28 to TRBJ1-5; TRBD1 might be the D (6 bases). V lost 3 bases and J 6 bases, leaving 12 bases between the germline ends. The germline V gene has CDR1 MDHEN and CDR2 SYDVKM. The CDR3 has 14 residues. The CDR3 region is CASSFRGNSQPQHF. The DNA of the CDR3 is TGTGCCAGCAGTTTTAGGGGGAACAGTCAGCCCCAGCATTTT.

This clonotype came up a few times. The J gene is TRBJ2-3, the V gene TRBV20-1; 8 bases are a match to TRBD2. The CDR3 covers 15 residues. Germline V lookup: CDR1 DFQATT, CDR2 SNEGSKA (reference sequence). The V and J ends lost 5 bases and 4 bases, in that order; junction bases with no gene match: 11. CDR3 loop: CSASPTGGIPDTQYF. In nucleotides, the CDR3 is TGCAGTGCTTCCCCAACGGGAGGGATCCCAGATACGCAGTATTTT.

In this sample, this clonotype turned up a few times. V and J are TRBV18 and TRBJ2-1; tentatively, D is TRBD1 or TRBD2 (6 bases each). Germline V CDR1 and CDR2: KGHSH, LQKENI. This CDR3 contains 15 residues. V gave up 5 bases and J gave up 8 bases, with 19 bases separating them. The CDR3 spells CASSSLANPGDEQFF. CDR3 DNA sequence: TGTGCCAGCTCATCCCTAGCGAACCCAGGGGATGAGCAGTTCTTC.

This clonotype turned up a few times. This chain uses TRBV11-2 with TRBJ2-1; TRBD2 matches at 8 bases. V was pared by 5 bases and J by 2 bases, with 11 bases of the junction left unmatched. Germline V gene sequence: CDR1 SGHAT, CDR2 FQNNGV. The CDR3 runs 17 residues. DNA for the CDR3: TGTGCCAGCAGCCGAACTCCGGGACTAGTCCCCTACAATGAGCAGTTCTTC. Protein sequence: CASSRTPGLVPYNEQFF.

This clonotype has just a few counts. The chain recombines TRBV5-6 with TRBJ2-7, with a tentative D call TRBD1 (6 bases). This CDR3 comprises 17 residues. The V end lost 3 bases, the J end lost 3 bases, and 22 bases lay between the germline ends. Germline CDR1 reads SGHDT; CDR2 reads YYEEEE. CDR3 protein: CASSSFIQGMGYYEQYF. The CDR3 coding sequence is TGTGCCAGCAGCTCTTTCATACAGGGAATGGGGTACTACGAGCAGTACTTC.

This clonotype was seen repeatedly, ten times or more. The J gene is TRBJ2-1, the V gene TRBV3-1; the D gene is possibly TRBD1 (5 bases). This CDR3 spans 16 amino acids. Germline V gene data show CDR1 as LGHDT and CDR2 as YNNKEL (reference sequence). Trimming stripped 4 bases from V and 0 bases from J, with 13 bases between. The CDR3 coding sequence is TGTGCCAGCAGCCTTAGCCAGGGCTTCTCCTACAATGAGCAGTTCTTC. Residues: CASSLSQGFSYNEQFF.

This clonotype appeared a few times. The chain joins TRBV21-1 to TRBJ2-7; the table's D call, TRBD2, was not checked against the DNA. TRBV21-1 is assigned pseudogene status. The CDR3 is 16 amino acids. CDR3 coding DNA: TGTGCCAGCAGCAAAGCGCAGACTAGCGGGACGTACGAGCAGTACTTC. It translates to CASSKAQTSGTYEQYF.

This clonotype appeared a few times. V and J are TRBV6-4 and TRBJ2-3; TRBD1 matches 8 bases. The CDR3 runs 16 residues. J gave up 2 bases and V 3 bases, and 7 bases lay outside the gene matches. CDR1 MRHNA and CDR2 SNTAGT come from the germline V gene. CDR3: CASSENTGGHTDTQYF. The CDR3, as DNA: TGTGCCAGCAGTGAAAATACAGGGGGGCACACAGATACGCAGTATTTT.

The chain combines TRBV3-1 with TRBJ2-3; no firm D call. Trimming pared 3 bases from V and 5 bases from J, leaving 9 bases between. Germline assignment: CDR1 LGHDT and CDR2 YNNKEL (reference sequence). The CDR3 contains 13 residues. This chain's CDR3 is CASSQRTGDTQYF. The CDR3 DNA sequence: TGTGCCAGCAGCCAGAGGACGGGAGATACGCAGTATTTT.

The V gene is TRBV28, the J gene TRBJ1-1, with D tentatively TRBD1 (5 bases). The V end lost 3 bases, the J end lost 0 bases, and 8 bases lay between the germline ends. Germline V gives CDR1 MDHEN, CDR2 SYDVKM. This CDR3 contains 14 residues. The CDR3 nucleotides read TGTGCCAGCAGTTTCCTACAGGTGAACACTGAAGCTTTCTTT. It is translated as CASSFLQVNTEAFF.

Ten or more counts support this clonotype. V is TRBV12-3 or TRBV12-4 and J is TRBJ1-1; weak D call: TRBD1 (5 bases). The V and J ends lost 3 bases and 1 base respectively, with 12 bases between them. This CDR3 comprises 15 residues. DNA for the CDR3: TGTGCCAGCAGTTTTTGGGACTCGCGGAACACTGAAGCTTTCTTT. Translation gives CASSFWDSRNTEAFF.

The gene calls are TRBV9 and TRBJ2-7; TRBD2 might be the D (5 bases). CDR3 length: 14 residues. V lost 1 base and J lost 4, with 12 bases in between. Germline CDR1 and CDR2: SGDLS and YYNGEE. CDR3 nucleotide sequence: TGTGCCAGCAGCGTACGGGAAGGGAAGTACGAGCAGTACTTC. As protein: CASSVREGKYEQYF.

This clonotype appeared a few times. The V gene is TRBV28, the J gene TRBJ2-1; D is unresolved. The CDR3 spans 14 residues. Germline loops: CDR1 MDHEN, CDR2 SYDVKM. Trimming pared 6 bases from V and 0 bases from J, leaving 9 bases between. The DNA for the CDR3 is TGTGCCAGCAGGGGGTTGAGCTCCTACAATGAGCAGTTCTTC. This gives the protein CASRGLSSYNEQFF.

The chain has TRBV11-3 and TRBJ2-1, with 8 bases identical to TRBD2. Germline trimming cut 1 base from V and 4 bases from J; bases unmatched to any gene: 9. The CDR3 sequence is 17 residues long. The germline gives CDR1 SGHNT, CDR2 YENEEA. As DNA, the CDR3 is TGTGCCAGCAGCTTAGGGGGACTAGGGGGGTTTTACAATGAGCAGTTCTTC. Translation: CASSLGGLGGFYNEQFF.

This clonotype was seen repeatedly, ten times or more. V usage is TRBV11-1 and J usage is TRBJ2-2, with TRBD1 matching over 8 bases. This CDR3 has 15 amino acids. Germline V lookup: CDR1 SGHAT, CDR2 FQDESV (reference sequence). V trimming: 4 bases; J trimming: 1 base; junction bases outside the gene matches: 2. The CDR3 nucleotides read TGTGCCAGCAGCTCAGACAGGGGGAACACCGGGGAGCTGTTTTTT. The encoded protein is CASSSDRGNTGELFF.

This clonotype was recorded many times. The chain couples TRBV12-3 or TRBV12-4 to TRBJ2-2; 7 bases are a match to TRBD2. Trimming removed 4 bases from V and 0 bases from J; junction bases left unmatched: 2. CDR3 size: 15 residues. In DNA, the CDR3 is TGTGCCAGCAGTTCCGGACTAGCGAACACCGGGGAGCTGTTTTTT. This codes for CASSSGLANTGELFF.

This clonotype was picked up a small number of times. The gene calls are TRBV4-1 and TRBJ1-1, with 8 bases matching TRBD1. Looked up from germline, CDR1 is MGHRA and CDR2 is YSYEKL. The CDR3 sequence is 15 residues long. The V segment lost 3 bases and the J segment 0 bases; nucleotides outside the gene matches: 3. CDR3 nucleotide sequence: TGCGCCAGCAGCCAGGGGGACAGGATGAACACTGAAGCTTTCTTT. It translates to CASSQGDRMNTEAFF.

This clonotype was detected ten times or more. V usage is TRBV4-1 and J usage is TRBJ2-1; 10 bases are a match to TRBD2. The germline V gene has CDR1 MGHRA and CDR2 YSYEKL. The ends lost 3 bases at V and 2 bases at J; junction bases unmatched: 10. The CDR3 is 18 residues long. The CDR3 here is CASSQPRGGTSAYNEQFF. Written as DNA, the CDR3 is TGCGCCAGCAGCCAGCCCAGGGGCGGGACTAGCGCCTACAATGAGCAGTTCTTC.

This clonotype has ten or more counts. This chain connects TRBV27 to TRBJ2-1; D is uncertain. The V gene lost 2 bases and the J gene lost 1 base, with 6 bases spanning the gap. This CDR3 comprises 14 residues. Germline values: CDR1 MNHEY, CDR2 SMNVEV (reference sequence). The CDR3, as DNA: TGTGCCAGCAGTTTAATTCTATCCTACAATGAGCAGTTCTTC. Protein: CASSLILSYNEQFF.

The chain joins TRBV2 to TRBJ2-5; TRBD2 matches at 13 bases. CDR3 size: 15 residues. From germline, CDR1 is SNHLY and CDR2 FYNNEI. V lost 4 bases to trimming and J lost 7 bases; unmatched junction nucleotides: 6. The CDR3 region is CASSGTSGSRVTQYF. CDR3 in DNA: TGTGCCAGCAGTGGGACTAGCGGGAGTCGGGTGACCCAGTACTTC.

This clonotype was detected a few times. V gene TRBV3-1 combines with J gene TRBJ2-7; TRBD2 matches at 10 bases. Trimming cost V 1 base and J 4 bases; bases outside gene matches: 1. The length of the CDR3 is 14 residues. Germline-derived CDR1 and CDR2 are LGHDT and YNNKEL (reference sequence). The DNA of the CDR3 is TGTGCCAGCAGCCAAGTTAGCGGGAGGTACGAGCAGTACTTC. This encodes CASSQVSGRYEQYF.

V gene TRBV6-1 combines with J gene TRBJ2-7, with D unclear. The CDR3 sequence is 11 residues long. Germline V gives CDR1 MNHNS, CDR2 SASEGT. The CDR3 sequence is CASARLYEQYF. DNA for the CDR3: TGTGCGTCGGCCAGACTTTACGAGCAGTACTTC.

This clonotype was detected a few times. The gene calls are TRBV5-6 and TRBJ1-2, with unresolved D. Trimming left V 3 bases short and J 5 bases short, with 11 bases between. This CDR3 region has 13 residues. The V gene's germline CDR1 is SGHDT and CDR2 YYEEEE. The CDR3 loop reads CASSSQTDYGYTF. As DNA, the CDR3 is TGTGCCAGCAGCTCCCAGACGGATTATGGCTACACCTTC.

This clonotype has ten or more counts. CDR3 region: CASSQVAYEQYF. For the CDR3, the DNA is TGTGCCAGCAGCCAAGTGGCTTACGAGCAGTACTTC. The chain links TRBV3-1 to TRBJ2-7; no clear D. V lost 1 base, J lost 4 bases, and 5 bases lay in between. Germline V lookup: CDR1 LGHDT, CDR2 YNNKEL (reference sequence). The CDR3 length is 12 residues.

The chain recombines TRBV5-1 with TRBJ2-2; D not resolved. Trimming took off 9 bases at V and 0 bases at J, with 15 bases between the two ends. The CDR3 sequence is 15 residues long. Per germline, CDR1 SGHRS and CDR2 YFSETQ. CDR3 protein: CATQNGLANTGELFF. The DNA for the CDR3 is TGCGCCACCCAAAACGGGCTAGCGAACACCGGGGAGCTGTTTTTT.